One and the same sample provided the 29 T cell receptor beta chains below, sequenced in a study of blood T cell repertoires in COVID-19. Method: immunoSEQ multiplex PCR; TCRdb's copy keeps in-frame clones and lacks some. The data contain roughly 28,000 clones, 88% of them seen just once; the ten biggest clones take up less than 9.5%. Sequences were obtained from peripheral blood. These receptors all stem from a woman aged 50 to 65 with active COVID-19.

Here the CDR3 DNA reads TGTGCCTCGAATGGGGGGGGATCCGAAGCTTTCTTT. This gives the protein CASNGGGSEAFF. The chain couples TRBV30 to TRBJ1-1; tentative D call: TRBD1 (5 bases). Per germline, CDR1 GTSNPN and CDR2 SVGIG (reference sequence). V dropped 7 bases and J dropped 8 bases, with 17 bases sitting between them. This CDR3 is built from 12 residues.

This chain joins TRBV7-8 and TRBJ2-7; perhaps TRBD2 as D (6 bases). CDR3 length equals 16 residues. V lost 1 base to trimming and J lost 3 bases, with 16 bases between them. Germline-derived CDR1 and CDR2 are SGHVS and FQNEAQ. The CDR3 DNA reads TGTGCCAGCAGCTTAGGATTGGGCGGGAAAGACTACGAGCAGTACTTC. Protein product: CASSLGLGGKDYEQYF.

DNA of the CDR3: TGTGCCAGCACCCCAGGGGGCGGGTATGGCTACACCTTC. It is translated as CASTPGGGYGYTF. The rearrangement joins TRBV5-6 to TRBJ1-2; 8 bases map to TRBD1. The CDR3 extends over 13 amino acids. V lost 6 bases, J lost 5 bases, and 6 bases stayed unmatched. Germline CDR1 is SGHDT and CDR2 is YYEEEE. Combining the CDR3 with reference TRBV5-6 and TRBJ1-2 gives the whole variable domain DAGVTQSPTHLIKTRGQQVTLRCSPKSGHDTVSWYQQALGQGPQFIFQYYEEEERQRGNFPDRFSGHQFPNYSSELNVNALLLGDSALYLCASTPGGGYGYTFGSGTRLTVV.

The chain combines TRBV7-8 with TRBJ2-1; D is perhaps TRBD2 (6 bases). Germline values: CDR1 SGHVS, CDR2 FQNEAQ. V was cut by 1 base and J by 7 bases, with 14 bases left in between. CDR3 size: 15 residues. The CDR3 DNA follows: TGTGCCAGCAGCTTAGAAGCGGGCCCTATGAATGAGCAGTTCTTC. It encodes CASSLEAGPMNEQFF.

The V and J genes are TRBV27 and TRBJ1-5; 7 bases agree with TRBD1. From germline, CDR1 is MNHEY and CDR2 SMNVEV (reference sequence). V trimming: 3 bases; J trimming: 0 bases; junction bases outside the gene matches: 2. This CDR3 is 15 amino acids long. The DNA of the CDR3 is TGTGCCAGCAGTTTGACAGGGTCTAGCAATCAGCCCCAGCATTTT. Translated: CASSLTGSSNQPQHF.

The CDR3: CASSVGGQGAYNEQFF. The CDR3 nucleotides read TGTGCCAGCAGTGTCGGGGGACAGGGGGCTTACAATGAGCAGTTCTTC. This chain links TRBV2 with TRBJ2-1; 12 bases fit TRBD1. With V trimmed by 4 bases and J by 4 bases, 5 bases remained unmatched. The CDR3 sequence is 16 residues long. Germline CDR1 is SNHLY and CDR2 is FYNNEI.

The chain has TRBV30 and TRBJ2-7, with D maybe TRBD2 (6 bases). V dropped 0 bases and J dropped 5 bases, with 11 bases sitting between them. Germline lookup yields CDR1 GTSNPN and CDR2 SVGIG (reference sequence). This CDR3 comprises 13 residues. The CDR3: CAWSVSGVNEQYF. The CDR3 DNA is TGTGCCTGGAGTGTTTCGGGGGTCAACGAGCAGTACTTC.

CDR3 loop: CVRSLRGSNQPQHF. The CDR3 coding sequence is TGTGTCAGAAGCTTAAGGGGGAGCAATCAGCCCCAGCATTTT. V gene TRBV7-5 combines with J gene TRBJ1-5; TRBD1, as called in the table, went unchecked against the DNA. TRBV7-5 represents a pseudogene. The CDR3 is made up of 14 amino acids.

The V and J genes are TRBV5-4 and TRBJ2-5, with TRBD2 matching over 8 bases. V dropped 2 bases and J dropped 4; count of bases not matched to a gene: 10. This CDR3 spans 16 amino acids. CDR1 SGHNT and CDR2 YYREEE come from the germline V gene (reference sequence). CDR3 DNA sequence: TGTGCCAGCAGCTTAAGTAAAGGACTAGCACTAGAGACCCAGTACTTC. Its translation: CASSLSKGLALETQYF.

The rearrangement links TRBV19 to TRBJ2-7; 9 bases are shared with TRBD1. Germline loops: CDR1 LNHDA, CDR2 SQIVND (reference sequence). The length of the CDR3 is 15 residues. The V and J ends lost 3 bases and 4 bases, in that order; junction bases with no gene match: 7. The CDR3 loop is CASSMGTGMEYEQYF. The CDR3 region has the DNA TGTGCCAGTAGTATGGGGACAGGGATGGAGTACGAGCAGTACTTC. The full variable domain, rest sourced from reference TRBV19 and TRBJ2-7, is DGGITQSPKYLFRKEGQNVTLSCEQNLNHDAMYWYRQDPGQGLRLIYYSQIVNDFQKGDIAEGYSVSREKKESFPLTVTSAQKNPTAFYLCASSMGTGMEYEQYFGPGTRLTVT.

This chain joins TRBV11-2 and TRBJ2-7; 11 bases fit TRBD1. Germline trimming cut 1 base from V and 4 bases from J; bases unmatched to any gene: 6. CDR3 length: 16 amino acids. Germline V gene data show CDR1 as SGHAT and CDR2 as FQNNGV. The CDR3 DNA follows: TGTGCCAGCAGCTTAGTTCTAGGACAGGGGGCTTACGAGCAGTACTTC. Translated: CASSLVLGQGAYEQYF.

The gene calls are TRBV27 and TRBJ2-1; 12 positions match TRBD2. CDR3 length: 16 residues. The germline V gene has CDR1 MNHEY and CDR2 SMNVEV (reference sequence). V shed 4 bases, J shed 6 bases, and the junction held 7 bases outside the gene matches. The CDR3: CASSSYLAGGGNEQFF. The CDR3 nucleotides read TGTGCCAGCAGTTCATATCTAGCGGGAGGGGGCAATGAGCAGTTCTTC.

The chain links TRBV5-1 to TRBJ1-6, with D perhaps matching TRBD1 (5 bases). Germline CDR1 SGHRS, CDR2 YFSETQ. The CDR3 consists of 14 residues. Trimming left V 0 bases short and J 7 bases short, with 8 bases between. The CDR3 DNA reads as TGCGCCAGCAGCTTGGCAGGGATCAATTCACCCCTCCACTTT. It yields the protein CASSLAGINSPLHF.

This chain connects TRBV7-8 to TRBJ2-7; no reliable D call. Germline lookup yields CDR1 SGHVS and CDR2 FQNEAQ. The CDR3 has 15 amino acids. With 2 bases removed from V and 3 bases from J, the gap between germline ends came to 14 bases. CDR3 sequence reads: CASSLNLEHRYEQYF. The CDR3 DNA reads TGTGCCAGCAGCTTAAATCTTGAGCACCGCTACGAGCAGTACTTC.

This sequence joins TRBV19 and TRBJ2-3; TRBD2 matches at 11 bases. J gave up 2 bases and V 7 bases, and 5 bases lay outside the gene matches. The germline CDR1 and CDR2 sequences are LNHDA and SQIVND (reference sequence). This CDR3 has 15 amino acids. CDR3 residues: CASTGTSGITDTQYF. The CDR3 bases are TGTGCCAGTACCGGGACTAGCGGAATCACAGATACGCAGTATTTT.

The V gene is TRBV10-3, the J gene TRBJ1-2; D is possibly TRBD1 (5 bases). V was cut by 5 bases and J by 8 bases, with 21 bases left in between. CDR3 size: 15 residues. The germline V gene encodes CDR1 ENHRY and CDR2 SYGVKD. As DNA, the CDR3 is TGTGCCATCAGTCAGAGGAGAGACAGCCCGGAGGGCTACACCTTC. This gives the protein CAISQRRDSPEGYTF.

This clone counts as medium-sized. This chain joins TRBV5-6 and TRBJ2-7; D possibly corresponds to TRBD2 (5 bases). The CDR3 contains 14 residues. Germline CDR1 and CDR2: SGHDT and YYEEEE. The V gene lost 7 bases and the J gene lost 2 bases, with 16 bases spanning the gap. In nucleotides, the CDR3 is TGTGCCAGCGGAATAGCGTCGGAAGCCTACGAGCAGTACTTC. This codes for CASGIASEAYEQYF.

This CDR3 reads CASQAWGLSSEPYEQYF. DNA for the CDR3: TGCGCCAGTCAAGCCTGGGGACTGAGCAGTGAGCCCTACGAGCAGTACTTC. J is TRBJ2-7 and V is TRBV5-1; tentatively, D is TRBD2 (6 bases). CDR3 length: 17 amino acids. V dropped 8 bases and J dropped 2 bases, with 26 bases sitting between them. The germline V gene encodes CDR1 SGHRS and CDR2 YFSETQ.

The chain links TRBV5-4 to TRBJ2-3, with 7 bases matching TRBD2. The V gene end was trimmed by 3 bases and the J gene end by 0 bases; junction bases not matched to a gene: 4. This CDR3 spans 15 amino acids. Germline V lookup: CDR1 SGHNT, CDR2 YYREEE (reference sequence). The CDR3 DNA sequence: TGTGCCAGCAGCTGGGACTATTCTAGCACAGATACGCAGTATTTT. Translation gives CASSWDYSSTDTQYF.

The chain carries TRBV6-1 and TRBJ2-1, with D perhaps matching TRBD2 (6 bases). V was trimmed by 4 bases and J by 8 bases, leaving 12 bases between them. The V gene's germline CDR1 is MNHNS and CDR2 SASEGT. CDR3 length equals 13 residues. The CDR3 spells CASSGAREDEQFF. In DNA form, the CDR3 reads TGTGCCAGCAGTGGAGCCAGGGAGGATGAGCAGTTCTTC.

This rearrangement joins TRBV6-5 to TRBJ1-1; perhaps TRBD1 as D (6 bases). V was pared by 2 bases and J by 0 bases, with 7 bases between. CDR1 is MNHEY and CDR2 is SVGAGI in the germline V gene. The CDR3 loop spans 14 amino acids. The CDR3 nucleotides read TGTGCCAGCAGTTACAGGACAGTGAACACTGAAGCTTTCTTT. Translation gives CASSYRTVNTEAFF.

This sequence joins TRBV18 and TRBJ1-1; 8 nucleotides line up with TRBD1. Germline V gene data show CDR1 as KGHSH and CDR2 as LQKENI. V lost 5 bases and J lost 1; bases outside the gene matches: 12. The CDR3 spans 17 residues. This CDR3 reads CASSRRVAGQGNTEAFF. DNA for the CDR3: TGTGCCAGCTCAAGAAGGGTGGCAGGACAGGGGAACACTGAAGCTTTCTTT.

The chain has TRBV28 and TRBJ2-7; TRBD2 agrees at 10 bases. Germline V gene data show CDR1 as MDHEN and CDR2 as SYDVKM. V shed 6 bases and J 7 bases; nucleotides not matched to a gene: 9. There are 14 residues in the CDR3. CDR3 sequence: CASSPLAGDQEQYF. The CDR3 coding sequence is TGTGCCAGCAGCCCCCTAGCGGGAGACCAAGAGCAGTACTTC.

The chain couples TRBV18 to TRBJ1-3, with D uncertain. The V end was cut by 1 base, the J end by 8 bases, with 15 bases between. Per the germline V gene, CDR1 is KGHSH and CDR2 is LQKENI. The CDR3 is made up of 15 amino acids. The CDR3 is CASSPRIPPTDTIYF. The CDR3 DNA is TGTGCCAGCTCACCACGAATCCCTCCAACAGACACCATATATTTT. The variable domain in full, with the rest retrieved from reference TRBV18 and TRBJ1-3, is NAGVMQNPRHLVRRRGQEARLRCSPMKGHSHVYWYRQLPEEGLKFMVYLQKENIIDESGMPKERFSAEFPKEGPSILRIQQVVRGDSAAYFCASSPRIPPTDTIYFGEGSWLTVV.

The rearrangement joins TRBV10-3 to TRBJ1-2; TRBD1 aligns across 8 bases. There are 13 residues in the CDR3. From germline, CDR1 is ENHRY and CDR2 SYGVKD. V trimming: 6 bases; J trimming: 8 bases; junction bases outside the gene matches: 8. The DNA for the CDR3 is TGTGCCATCAGCGTAGGGACAGGATGGGGCTACACCTTC. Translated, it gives CAISVGTGWGYTF.

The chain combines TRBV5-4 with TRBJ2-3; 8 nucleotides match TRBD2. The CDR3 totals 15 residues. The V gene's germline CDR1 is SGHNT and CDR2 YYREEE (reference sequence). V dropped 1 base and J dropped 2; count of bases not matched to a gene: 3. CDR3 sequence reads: CASSLTSGNTDTQYF. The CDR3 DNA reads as TGTGCCAGCAGCTTGACTAGCGGAAACACAGATACGCAGTATTTT.

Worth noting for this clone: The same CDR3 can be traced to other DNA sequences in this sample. This CDR3 reads CASSLTSGSGETQYF. DNA for the CDR3: TGTGCCAGCAGCCTGACTAGCGGGAGCGGGGAGACCCAGTACTTC. The chain is built from TRBV2 and TRBJ2-5; TRBD2 matches at 12 bases. This CDR3 region has 15 residues. Losses at the gene ends were 6 bases for V and 5 bases for J; bases not matched to a gene: 7. In germline, CDR1 is SNHLY, CDR2 FYNNEI. The variable domain in full, completed from reference TRBV2 and TRBJ2-5, reads EPEVTQTPSHQVTQMGQEVILRCVPISNHLYFYWYRQILGQKVEFLVSFYNNEISEKSEIFDDQFSVERPDGSNFTLKIRSTKLEDSAMYFCASSLTSGSGETQYFGPGTRLLVL.

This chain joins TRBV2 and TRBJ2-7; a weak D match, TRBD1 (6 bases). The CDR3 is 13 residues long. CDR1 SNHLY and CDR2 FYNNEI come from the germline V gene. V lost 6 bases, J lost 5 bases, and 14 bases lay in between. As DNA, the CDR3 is TGTGCCAGCAGAGATCAGGGGATCCACGAGCAGTACTTC. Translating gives CASRDQGIHEQYF.

CDR3 residues: CASSPTESYEQYF. The CDR3 DNA reads as TGTGCCAGCAGTCCGACTGAATCCTACGAGCAGTACTTC. This sequence joins TRBV27 and TRBJ2-7; D remains unclear. Trimming took off 5 bases at V and 1 base at J, with 9 bases between the two ends. CDR1 and CDR2 from the germline V gene are MNHEY and SMNVEV (reference sequence). This CDR3 is 13 amino acids long.